This T cell receptor beta chain was identified during a study of cytomegalovirus exposure and HLA in healthy donors. Overall study: Counted in an early data release were approximately 80 million unique TCRs from HLA-typed donors. Study observations and caveats: After further analysis at a later stage, 15,000 to 20,000 TCR beta sequences were associated with HLA alleles at 0.05 false discovery rate. CMV serostatus was the only immune exposure information that was available.

PCR used 60 Vbeta primers and 13 Jbeta primers. Profiling relied on immunoSEQ multiplex PCR, and the TCRdb table lists in-frame clones only, not all of them. The sample carries 110,000 to 150,000 clones, about three quarters recorded once. From germline, CDR1 is ENHRY and CDR2 SYGVKD. This CDR3 has 18 amino acids. With 0 bases clipped from V and 4 bases from J, the junction kept 10 bases outside the gene matches. In regard to this clone: Its antigen is not known.

The material sequenced was PBMCs. The chain carries TRBV10-3 and TRBJ2-2; 8 bases map to TRBD2. This TCR was sampled from a woman in her thirties in good health and CMV-seronegative. This chain's CDR3 is CAISESTRLAGLTGELFF. The CDR3 region has the DNA TGTGCCATCAGTGAGTCGACTCGGCTAGCGGGTCTCACCGGGGAGCTGTTTTTT.